The rows below give T cell receptor beta chains drawn from one sample of a study of T cell changes during pregnancy in multiple sclerosis. Profiled with immunoSEQ multiplex PCR; TCRdb holds only in-frame clones, not every one. Altogether about 67,000 clones are present, around nine tenths being singletons, with the ten largest covering approximately 1.5%. Sample: peripheral blood, taken in the third trimester of pregnancy. The receptors come from a female donor with multiple sclerosis, enrolled in a pregnancy study. The CDR3 runs from the conserved cysteine through the conserved F or W. A D gene is named only where the DNA matches it firmly. Only part of the rows carry a size: once, few, many, or a class if the clone is expanded.

v_call,d_call,j_call,clone_size,cdr3_aa,cdr3_nt
TRBV10-1,NA,TRBJ2-7,NA,CASSPRGPYEQYF,TGCGCCAGCAGCCCCAGAGGGCCGTACGAGCAGTACTTC
TRBV7-9,NA,TRBJ2-1,NA,CASSFGGDSEQFF,TGTGCCAGCAGCTTTGGCGGGGACAGTGAGCAGTTCTTC
TRBV5-1,TRBD1,TRBJ2-3,NA,CASSLGQGLSTDTQYF,TGCGCCAGCAGCTTGGGACAGGGTCTAAGCACAGATACGCAGTATTTT
TRBV10-3,TRBD1,TRBJ2-2,NA,CATVPARGQGPNTGELFF,TGTGCCACCGTTCCAGCCCGTGGACAGGGACCGAACACCGGGGAGCTGTTTTTT
TRBV7-2,TRBD1,TRBJ1-6,NA,CASGTGDSPLHF,TGTGCCAGCGGGACAGGGGATTCACCCCTCCACTTT
TRBV7-9,NA,TRBJ2-7,NA,CASSPPRRGGNEQYF,TGTGCCAGCAGCCCCCCGCGACGAGGGGGTAACGAGCAGTACTTC
TRBV18,NA,TRBJ2-6,NA,CASSSDRAGANVLTF,TGTGCCAGCTCATCCGACAGAGCCGGGGCCAACGTCCTGACTTTC
TRBV7-6,TRBD2,TRBJ2-1,NA,CASSFGNSGMGEQFF,TGTGCCAGCAGCTTCGGTAATAGCGGGATGGGTGAGCAGTTCTTC
TRBV6-5,NA,TRBJ1-2,NA,CASSYSQLFNYGYTF,TGTGCCAGCAGTTACTCCCAACTTTTTAACTATGGCTACACCTTC
TRBV30,TRBD1,TRBJ2-7,NA,CAWSPSFGQGAAYEQYF,TGTGCCTGGAGTCCTTCTTTCGGACAGGGGGCTGCCTACGAGCAGTACTTC
TRBV25-1,NA,TRBJ1-2,NA,CASSAGGGYTF,TGTGCCAGCAGTGCCGGTGGTGGCTACACCTTC
TRBV19,NA,TRBJ1-1,NA,CASSIRTVNTEAFF,TGTGCCAGTAGTATCAGGACAGTGAACACTGAAGCTTTCTTT
TRBV28,NA,TRBJ1-1,NA,CASVQGGGTEAFF,TGTGCCAGTGTACAGGGCGGTGGCACTGAAGCTTTCTTT
TRBV7-2,TRBD2,TRBJ2-7,NA,CASSLVASGAATEQYF,TGTGCCAGCAGCTTAGTGGCTAGCGGCGCCGCCACCGAGCAGTACTTC
TRBV6-1,TRBD1,TRBJ1-4,NA,CASRELDRGFEKLFF,TGTGCCAGCAGGGAACTCGACAGGGGGTTTGAAAAACTGTTTTTT
TRBV19,TRBD1,TRBJ2-1,NA,CASSTWTGPSNEQFF,TGTGCCAGTAGTACTTGGACAGGGCCTTCGAATGAGCAGTTCTTC
TRBV14,TRBD1,TRBJ2-4,NA,CASSQLQGDGNIQYF,TGTGCCAGCAGCCAACTACAGGGGGATGGAAACATTCAGTACTTC
TRBV5-6,NA,TRBJ2-6,NA,CASSLVPVSGANVLTF,TGTGCCAGCAGCTTGGTACCGGTGAGCGGGGCCAACGTCCTGACTTTC
TRBV7-8,TRBD1,TRBJ1-2,few,CASSTLQGADGYTF,TGTGCCAGCAGCACTCTACAGGGGGCGGACGGCTACACCTTC
TRBV13,NA,TRBJ1-2,NA,CASSLTEQAKANYGYTF,TGTGCCAGCAGCTTGACGGAACAGGCTAAAGCTAACTATGGCTACACCTTC
TRBV7-2,NA,TRBJ1-1,NA,CASSLAGRTEAFF,TGTGCCAGCAGCTTAGCCGGGAGGACTGAAGCTTTCTTT
TRBV10-3,TRBD2,TRBJ2-7,NA,CAIRDSTLGGEQYF,TGTGCCATCAGGGATTCGACCTTGGGGGGGGAGCAGTACTTC
TRBV30,NA,TRBJ2-1,once,CAWMGGPGQASYNEQFF,TGTGCCTGGATGGGGGGACCGGGGCAGGCCTCCTACAATGAGCAGTTCTTC
TRBV5-1,NA,TRBJ2-5,NA,CASSPDWQGRGKTQYF,TGCGCCAGCAGCCCCGACTGGCAGGGAAGGGGGAAGACCCAGTACTTC
TRBV6-5,TRBD1,TRBJ1-5,NA,CASSRGQSHQPQHF,TGTGCCAGCAGTAGGGGGCAGTCTCATCAGCCCCAGCATTTT
TRBV12-5,NA,TRBJ1-5,NA,CASGLVAGRWNQPQHF,TGTGCTAGTGGTTTGGTCGCGGGCAGATGGAATCAGCCCCAGCATTTT
TRBV6-5,TRBD2,TRBJ2-3,NA,CASSPGGGQYF,TGTGCCAGCTCCCCGGGAGGGGGGCAGTATTTT
TRBV7-9,TRBD1,TRBJ2-3,NA,CASSPGDRRTDTQYF,TGTGCCAGCAGCCCGGGGGACAGGCGGACAGATACGCAGTATTTT
TRBV6-5,TRBD1,TRBJ2-5,NA,CASRTGGETQYF,TGTGCCAGCAGGACAGGGGGAGAGACCCAGTACTTC